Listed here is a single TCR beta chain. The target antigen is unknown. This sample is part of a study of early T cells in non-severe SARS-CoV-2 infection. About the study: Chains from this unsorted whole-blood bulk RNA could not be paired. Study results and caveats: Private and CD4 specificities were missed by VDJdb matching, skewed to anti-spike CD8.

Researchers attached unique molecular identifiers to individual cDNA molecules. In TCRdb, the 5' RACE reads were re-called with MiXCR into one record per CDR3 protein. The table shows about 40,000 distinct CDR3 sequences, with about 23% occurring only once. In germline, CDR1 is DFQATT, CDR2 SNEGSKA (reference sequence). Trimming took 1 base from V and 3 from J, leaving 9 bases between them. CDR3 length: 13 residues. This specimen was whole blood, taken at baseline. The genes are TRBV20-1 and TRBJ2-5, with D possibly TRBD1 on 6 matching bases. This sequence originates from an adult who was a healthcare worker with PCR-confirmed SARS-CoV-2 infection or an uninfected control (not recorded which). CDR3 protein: CSARGWTEETQYF. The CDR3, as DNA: TGCAGTGCTAGAGGGTGGACAGAAGAGACCCAGTACTTC.